The rows below give T cell receptor beta chains drawn from one sample of a study of T cells in Graves' hyperthyroidism and ophthalmopathy. MiXCR, run by TCRdb on the multiplex PCR reads, gives a single entry per CDR3 protein. This table holds 30,000 to 40,000 distinct CDR3 sequences, roughly half found once. Sample: blood. The receptors stem from a man aged 35 to 55 with Graves' ophthalmopathy. Each CDR3 is given with its conserved first and last residue. Each record gives: J gene, V gene, clone size, D gene, CDR3 protein, CDR3 DNA. D genes are given only for firm matches. Only part of the rows carry a size: once, few, many, or a class if the clone is expanded.

j_gene: TRBJ1-5
v_gene: TRBV7-2
abundance: NA
d_gene: NA
CDR3aa: CASSPNSGGGGNQPQHF
CDR3nt: TGTGCCAGCAGCCCAAACTCAGGAGGGGGTGGCAATCAGCCCCAGCATTTT

j_gene: TRBJ2-7
v_gene: TRBV7-2
abundance: once
d_gene: NA
CDR3aa: CASSSRDGEYEQYF
CDR3nt: TGTGCCAGCAGTTCCCGGGACGGCGAATACGAGCAGTACTTC

j_gene: TRBJ2-7
v_gene: TRBV6-1
abundance: many
d_gene: TRBD1
CDR3aa: CASSPPTQGLNEQYF
CDR3nt: TGTGCCAGCAGCCCACCAACACAGGGGCTGAACGAGCAGTACTTC

j_gene: TRBJ1-5
v_gene: TRBV20-1
abundance: NA
d_gene: NA
CDR3aa: CSGIDAKQPQHF
CDR3nt: TGCAGTGGAATAGATGCGAAACAGCCCCAGCATTTT

j_gene: TRBJ2-3
v_gene: TRBV29-1
abundance: many
d_gene: TRBD2
CDR3aa: CSVLGLAQGTDTQYF
CDR3nt: TGCAGCGTTCTAGGACTAGCTCAGGGGACAGATACGCAGTATTTT

j_gene: TRBJ2-1
v_gene: TRBV6-4
abundance: NA
d_gene: NA
CDR3aa: CASSYEIVRGMYNEQFF
CDR3nt: TGTGCCAGCAGTTACGAGATTGTACGGGGGATGTACAATGAGCAGTTCTTC

j_gene: TRBJ2-3
v_gene: TRBV5-1
abundance: NA
d_gene: TRBD2
CDR3aa: CASSGGPGLAGEDTQYF
CDR3nt: TGCGCCAGCAGCGGGGGGCCGGGACTAGCGGGAGAAGATACGCAGTATTTT

j_gene: TRBJ1-5
v_gene: TRBV11-3
abundance: NA
d_gene: NA
CDR3aa: CASSFRGYRTYEHF
CDR3nt: TGTGCCAGCAGCTTCCGGGGATATCGAACTTACGAGCATTTT

j_gene: TRBJ1-2
v_gene: TRBV7-9
abundance: NA
d_gene: NA
CDR3aa: CASSLGTLAGGYTF
CDR3nt: TGTGCCAGCAGCTTGGGAACCTTAGCGGGGGGCTACACCTTC

j_gene: TRBJ2-2
v_gene: TRBV10-3
abundance: many
d_gene: TRBD1
CDR3aa: CAISELTTGTAGELFF
CDR3nt: TGTGCCATCAGTGAGTTAACGACAGGGACAGCCGGGGAGCTGTTTTTT

j_gene: TRBJ1-5
v_gene: TRBV7-3
abundance: NA
d_gene: TRBD1
CDR3aa: CASSLTGGQQREHF
CDR3nt: TGTGCCAGCAGTCTCACGGGGGGACAGCAGCGCGAGCATTTT

j_gene: TRBJ2-7
v_gene: TRBV20-1
abundance: NA
d_gene: TRBD1
CDR3aa: CSAGTGGAEQYF
CDR3nt: TGCAGTGCAGGGACAGGGGGCGCCGAGCAGTACTTC

j_gene: TRBJ2-4
v_gene: TRBV7-9
abundance: NA
d_gene: NA
CDR3aa: CASRAGSGNIQYF
CDR3nt: TGTGCCAGCAGGGCGGGGTCTGGAAACATTCAGTACTTC

j_gene: TRBJ2-1
v_gene: TRBV7-9
abundance: many
d_gene: TRBD1
CDR3aa: CASSYRDSINEQFF
CDR3nt: TGTGCCAGCAGCTACCGGGACAGCATCAATGAGCAGTTCTTC

j_gene: TRBJ1-5
v_gene: TRBV19
abundance: many
d_gene: NA
CDR3aa: CASSHKGKPQHF
CDR3nt: TGTGCCAGTAGCCACAAGGGGAAGCCCCAGCATTTT

j_gene: TRBJ1-6
v_gene: TRBV5-1
abundance: many
d_gene: NA
CDR3aa: CASSSFAEGSPLHF
CDR3nt: TGCGCCAGCAGCTCGTTCGCGGAGGGCTCACCCCTCCACTTT

j_gene: TRBJ1-1
v_gene: TRBV13
abundance: many
d_gene: NA
CDR3aa: CASSLGLGWSYTEAFF
CDR3nt: TGTGCCAGCAGCTTAGGCCTAGGGTGGAGTTACACTGAAGCTTTCTTT

j_gene: TRBJ2-5
v_gene: TRBV29-1
abundance: NA
d_gene: TRBD2
CDR3aa: CSVETGGETQYF
CDR3nt: TGCAGCGTAGAGACGGGGGGAGAGACCCAGTACTTC

j_gene: TRBJ2-7
v_gene: TRBV9
abundance: NA
d_gene: NA
CDR3aa: CASSVEGFSYEQHF
CDR3nt: TGTGCCAGCAGTGTGGAAGGTTTCTCCTACGAGCAGCACTTC

j_gene: TRBJ2-1
v_gene: TRBV20-1
abundance: NA
d_gene: TRBD2
CDR3aa: CSARLQTSGYLKEQFF
CDR3nt: TGCAGTGCTAGACTACAGACTAGCGGATACCTTAAGGAGCAGTTCTTC

j_gene: TRBJ2-5
v_gene: TRBV6-5
abundance: NA
d_gene: NA
CDR3aa: CASSYSTQYF
CDR3nt: TGTGCCAGCAGTTACTCTACCCAGTACTTC

j_gene: TRBJ1-1
v_gene: TRBV7-8
abundance: many
d_gene: NA
CDR3aa: CASSLAITEAFF
CDR3nt: TGTGCCAGCAGCTTAGCGATAACAGAAGCTTTCTTT

j_gene: TRBJ2-7
v_gene: TRBV6-6
abundance: NA
d_gene: NA
CDR3aa: CASSYGSDQPQQYF
CDR3nt: TGTGCCAGCAGTTACGGTAGCGATCAGCCCCAGCAGTACTTC

j_gene: TRBJ2-7
v_gene: TRBV12-3/TRBV12-4
abundance: many
d_gene: NA
CDR3aa: CASSRGDGSYEQYF
CDR3nt: TGTGCCAGCAGTAGGGGGGACGGAAGCTACGAGCAGTACTTC

j_gene: TRBJ2-2
v_gene: TRBV7-6
abundance: few
d_gene: NA
CDR3aa: CASSPSGVSGELFF
CDR3nt: TGTGCCAGCAGCCCCTCCGGTGTTTCCGGGGAGCTGTTTTTT

j_gene: TRBJ1-5
v_gene: TRBV9
abundance: NA
d_gene: TRBD1
CDR3aa: CASSEQGARQETQHF
CDR3nt: TGTGCCAGCAGCGAACAGGGGGCTCGGCAAGAGACCCAGCATTTT

j_gene: TRBJ2-7
v_gene: TRBV20-1
abundance: many
d_gene: NA
CDR3aa: CSAREEGAQGGQYF
CDR3nt: TGCAGTGCTAGAGAAGAAGGGGCGCAGGGAGGGCAGTACTTC

j_gene: TRBJ2-1
v_gene: TRBV12-3/TRBV12-4
abundance: many
d_gene: NA
CDR3aa: CASSFLNEQFF
CDR3nt: TGTGCCAGCAGTTTCCTTAATGAGCAGTTCTTC

j_gene: TRBJ2-5
v_gene: TRBV24-1
abundance: many
d_gene: TRBD1
CDR3aa: CATSDSGTGARETQYF
CDR3nt: TGTGCCACCAGTGATTCCGGGACAGGGGCGAGGGAGACCCAGTACTTC

j_gene: TRBJ1-5
v_gene: TRBV20-1
abundance: NA
d_gene: NA
CDR3aa: CSARLGNQPQHF
CDR3nt: TGCAGTGCTAGATTGGGCAATCAGCCCCAGCATTTT

j_gene: TRBJ2-7
v_gene: TRBV11-2
abundance: NA
d_gene: NA
CDR3aa: CASSAACEQYF
CDR3nt: TGTGCCAGCAGCGCAGCCTGCGAGCAATACTTC

j_gene: TRBJ1-1
v_gene: TRBV27
abundance: many
d_gene: NA
CDR3aa: CASSWVPNTEAFF
CDR3nt: TGTGCCAGCAGTTGGGTCCCGAACACTGAAGCTTTCTTT

j_gene: TRBJ2-1
v_gene: TRBV9
abundance: NA
d_gene: TRBD2
CDR3aa: CASSSSGGGQEQFF
CDR3nt: TGTGCCAGCAGTTCTAGCGGGGGGGGGCAAGAGCAGTTCTTC

j_gene: TRBJ2-3
v_gene: TRBV6-5
abundance: many
d_gene: NA
CDR3aa: CASSYSWTSSTDTQYF
CDR3nt: TGTGCCAGCAGTTACTCTTGGACATCCAGCACAGATACGCAGTATTTT

j_gene: TRBJ1-5
v_gene: TRBV20-1
abundance: NA
d_gene: NA
CDR3aa: CSAPGTSGADQPQHF
CDR3nt: TGCAGTGCTCCTGGGACTAGCGGGGCAGATCAGCCCCAGCATTTT

j_gene: TRBJ1-5
v_gene: TRBV12-3/TRBV12-4
abundance: many
d_gene: NA
CDR3aa: CASSPGGGPGQPQHF
CDR3nt: TGTGCCAGCAGTCCTGGGGGGGGGCCGGGGCAGCCCCAGCATTTT

j_gene: TRBJ2-7
v_gene: TRBV20-1
abundance: NA
d_gene: TRBD2
CDR3aa: CSAWPSGGEQYF
CDR3nt: TGCAGTGCTTGGCCTAGCGGGGGCGAGCAGTACTTC

j_gene: TRBJ2-1
v_gene: TRBV29-1
abundance: NA
d_gene: NA
CDR3aa: CSADLRGPYEQFF
CDR3nt: TGCAGCGCCGACCTCCGGGGGCCCTACGAGCAGTTCTTC

j_gene: TRBJ2-1
v_gene: TRBV5-5
abundance: many
d_gene: NA
CDR3aa: CASSRTTGYEQFF
CDR3nt: TGTGCCAGCAGCCGAACCACAGGGTATGAGCAGTTCTTC

j_gene: TRBJ2-7
v_gene: TRBV18
abundance: once
d_gene: TRBD1
CDR3aa: CASSPTGGYEQYF
CDR3nt: TGTGCCAGCTCACCGACAGGGGGCTACGAGCAGTACTTC

j_gene: TRBJ2-7
v_gene: TRBV19
abundance: many
d_gene: TRBD2
CDR3aa: CASRRGPGEGEQYF
CDR3nt: TGTGCCAGTAGAAGGGGACCCGGGGAGGGCGAGCAGTACTTC

j_gene: TRBJ2-1
v_gene: TRBV5-1
abundance: NA
d_gene: TRBD1
CDR3aa: CASSLNQGAAEEQFF
CDR3nt: TGCGCCAGCAGCTTGAACCAGGGGGCCGCGGAGGAGCAGTTCTTC

j_gene: TRBJ2-1
v_gene: TRBV25-1
abundance: NA
d_gene: TRBD2
CDR3aa: CASLQSAGDHNEQFF
CDR3nt: TGTGCCAGCTTACAATCAGCGGGGGACCACAATGAGCAGTTCTTC

j_gene: TRBJ2-1
v_gene: TRBV6-5
abundance: NA
d_gene: NA
CDR3aa: CASSQQSTEQFF
CDR3nt: TGTGCCAGCAGTCAGCAGTCCACTGAGCAGTTCTTC

j_gene: TRBJ2-7
v_gene: TRBV19
abundance: NA
d_gene: TRBD1
CDR3aa: CASTLGQGSYEQYF
CDR3nt: TGTGCCAGTACCCTGGGACAGGGTTCCTACGAGCAGTACTTC

j_gene: TRBJ1-1
v_gene: TRBV7-3
abundance: NA
d_gene: NA
CDR3aa: CASSEQANTEAFF
CDR3nt: TGTGCCAGCAGCGAGCAGGCGAACACTGAAGCTTTCTTT

j_gene: TRBJ2-7
v_gene: TRBV7-9
abundance: many
d_gene: NA
CDR3aa: CASSLARYEQYF
CDR3nt: TGTGCCAGCAGCTTAGCTCGGTACGAGCAGTACTTC

j_gene: TRBJ2-5
v_gene: TRBV4-1
abundance: many
d_gene: NA
CDR3aa: CASSQDFETQYF
CDR3nt: TGCGCCAGCAGCCAAGATTTTGAGACCCAGTACTTC

j_gene: TRBJ1-1
v_gene: TRBV12-3/TRBV12-4
abundance: NA
d_gene: NA
CDR3aa: CASSARGLSTEAFF
CDR3nt: TGTGCCAGCAGTGCGCGAGGGTTGTCTACTGAAGCTTTCTTT

j_gene: TRBJ1-2
v_gene: TRBV2
abundance: few
d_gene: TRBD1
CDR3aa: CASSAGTAYGYTF
CDR3nt: TGTGCCAGCAGTGCCGGGACAGCGTATGGCTACACCTTC

j_gene: TRBJ1-1
v_gene: TRBV30
abundance: many
d_gene: NA
CDR3aa: CAWSGGQLNTEAFF
CDR3nt: TGTGCCTGGAGCGGAGGACAGTTGAACACTGAAGCTTTCTTT

j_gene: TRBJ2-1
v_gene: TRBV6-5
abundance: NA
d_gene: NA
CDR3aa: CASRKGGGNEQFF
CDR3nt: TGTGCCAGCAGGAAGGGGGGTGGTAATGAGCAGTTCTTC